This T cell receptor (beta chain) was sequenced in a study of T cell responses to AZD1222 COVID-19 vaccine. Whole-study findings and limits: Among the donors, most were white British and more were female, and clonal diversity was possibly underestimated.

Turning to this clone: Antigen specificity is unknown.

Libraries were prepared by immunoSEQ multiplex PCR; TCRdb keeps only in-frame clonotypes and omits some of them. The sample yields some 140,000 clones, over 65% seen once. The material sequenced was peripheral blood, taken on day 0 of AZD1222 vaccination. The sequence came from an adult in good health.

In nucleotides, the CDR3 is TGCGCCAGCAGCTTCACCCCCGGGTCCACAGATACGCAGTATTTT. Protein: CASSFTPGSTDTQYF. V gene TRBV5-1 combines with J gene TRBJ2-3; no firm D call. Deletions cut 2 bases from V and 2 bases from J, with 12 bases between. The CDR3 length is 15 residues. The germline CDR1 and CDR2 sequences are SGHRS and YFSETQ.